This note documents a single T cell receptor (beta chain) sequence. No antigen is known for it. The data originate from a study of T-cell memory formation after mild COVID-19. Study findings and constraints: Cross-reactive memory appears to have joined, as suggested by some responding clones showing up in pre-infection memory. Later expanders leaned toward CD4+, whereas clones contracting from day 15 to 85 were balanced CD4/CD8.

A 5'RACE reaction primed in the constant segment made cDNA libraries of TCR alpha and TCR beta, and these carried sample barcodes and UMIs. From the 5' RACE reads, TCRdb called clonotypes with MiXCR, one entry per CDR3 protein. Counted here are about 130,000 distinct CDR3 sequences, roughly 6.2% occurring once; the ten biggest clones make up roughly 2%. The receptor's source is an adult woman who had mild COVID-19 (a few samples of this study predate the infection). Cell type and time point are not known. Specimen: PBMCs or a T cell subset sorted from them (not recorded which).

The CDR3 bases are TGTGCCAGCAGAACCATGACAGGGGGCTACTACGAGCAGTACTTC. It yields the protein CASRTMTGGYYEQYF. The genes are TRBV27 and TRBJ2-7; TRBD1 matches at 10 bases. The CDR3 is made up of 15 amino acids. Trimming at V came to 6 bases and at J to 3 bases, leaving 8 bases not matched to a gene. Germline V gives CDR1 MNHEY, CDR2 SMNVEV (reference sequence).